These T cell receptor beta chains were read from a single sample in a study of T-cell reconstitution after alpha-beta-depleted transplantation in children. TCRdb recomputed calls from the PCR reads with MiXCR, one row per CDR3 protein. The sample has hundreds of thousands of distinct CDR3 sequences, 15% to 20% seen once; the top ten hold about 41%. The sequencing here drew on PBMCs, mostly from graft donor cells, taken 360 days after TCRalphabeta/CD19-depleted stem cell transplant. The receptors shown here come from a male patient aged 2 to 9 who had a stem cell transplant for acute lymphoblastic leukemia, so the T cells may come from the graft donor. The CDR3 runs from the conserved cysteine through the conserved F or W. A D gene is named only where the DNA matches it firmly. Not all rows give a size; the values are once, few, many and, for expanded clones, a class.

NA	NA	TRBJ1-4	TRBV4-1	CASSQAGWEKLFF	TGCGCCAGCAGCCAAGCAGGGTGGGAAAAACTGTTTTTT
NA	many	TRBJ2-3	TRBV12-3/TRBV12-4	CASSLLLTSTDTQYF	TGTGCCAGCAGTTTACTACTAACTAGCACAGATACGCAGTATTTT
NA	few	TRBJ2-1	TRBV6-5	CASSYSDYSYEQFF	TGTGCCAGCAGTTACTCGGACTATTCCTATGAGCAGTTCTTC
NA	many	TRBJ2-1	TRBV9	CASSWDGSSYNEQFF	TGTGCCAGCAGCTGGGACGGGAGCTCCTACAATGAGCAGTTCTTC
TRBD1	NA	TRBJ2-5	TRBV4-2	CASSPRDRAQETQYF	TGTGCCAGCAGCCCCCGGGACAGGGCACAAGAGACCCAGTACTTC
NA	NA	TRBJ2-4	TRBV28	CASASPGIQYF	TGTGCCAGCGCCTCCCCGGGCATTCAGTACTTC
TRBD2	NA	TRBJ2-7	TRBV7-2	CASSLDMGLATYEQYF	TGTGCCAGCAGCTTAGATATGGGACTAGCAACCTACGAGCAGTACTTC
NA	NA	TRBJ2-2	TRBV5-1	CASSLEPDNTGELFF	TGCGCCAGCAGCTTGGAGCCGGATAACACCGGGGAGCTGTTTTTT
TRBD2	NA	TRBJ2-1	TRBV29-1	CSVGVLAGHNEQFF	TGCAGCGTTGGGGTGTTAGCGGGGCACAATGAGCAGTTCTTC
NA	NA	TRBJ2-1	TRBV12-3/TRBV12-4	CASSLRRANEQFF	TGTGCCAGCAGTTTACGCAGGGCCAATGAGCAGTTCTTC
NA	NA	TRBJ2-5	TRBV3-1	CASSQGVTGQETQYF	TGTGCCAGCAGCCAAGGGGTGACTGGCCAAGAGACCCAGTACTTC
TRBD2	few	TRBJ2-7	TRBV27	CASSLSPGLAFYEQYF	TGTGCCAGCAGTTTATCGCCGGGACTAGCCTTCTACGAGCAGTACTTC
TRBD1	few	TRBJ1-2	TRBV28	CASTRRQGFLPIAYGYTF	TGTGCCAGCACTCGCCGACAGGGCTTTCTCCCTATCGCCTATGGCTACACCTTC
NA	NA	TRBJ2-1	TRBV5-1	CASRRQEVYNEQFF	TGCGCCAGCAGAAGACAGGAAGTTTACAATGAGCAGTTCTTC
TRBD1	NA	TRBJ2-5	TRBV7-2	CASSLAGTGGGGETQYF	TGTGCCAGCAGCTTAGCCGGGACAGGGGGAGGCGGAGAGACCCAGTACTTC
TRBD1	NA	TRBJ2-5	TRBV7-9	CASSRTGAKTQYF	TGTGCCAGCAGCCGGACAGGGGCGAAGACCCAGTACTTC
NA	few	TRBJ2-5	TRBV30	CAWSVWGTSWSQETQYF	TGTGCCTGGAGTGTATGGGGGACCTCATGGTCCCAAGAGACCCAGTACTTC
TRBD1	many	TRBJ1-1	TRBV20-1	CSANYRGRDTEAFF	TGCAGTGCTAATTACAGGGGAAGGGACACTGAAGCTTTCTTT
NA	NA	TRBJ2-1	TRBV7-8	CASSLWGGLGDNEQFF	TGTGCCAGCAGCTTATGGGGGGGGCTAGGCGACAATGAGCAGTTCTTC
NA	many	TRBJ2-5	TRBV4-2	CASSQDQSGTQQETQYF	TGTGCCAGCAGCCAAGATCAGAGCGGGACACAGCAAGAGACCCAGTACTTC
TRBD2	NA	TRBJ2-1	TRBV27	CASSFGVRRASGRVDEQFF	TGTGCCAGCAGTTTCGGTGTCAGGCGAGCTAGCGGGAGAGTCGATGAGCAGTTCTTC
TRBD2	few	TRBJ2-1	TRBV12-3/TRBV12-4	CASTSGSFYNEQFF	TGTGCCAGCACCAGCGGGAGTTTCTACAATGAGCAGTTCTTC
TRBD2	NA	TRBJ2-3	TRBV28	CASSYPLTTAGGDTDTQYF	TGTGCCAGCAGTTACCCCTTGACTACGGCGGGAGGGGACACAGATACGCAGTATTTT
NA	NA	TRBJ2-1	TRBV12-5	CASAWDYNEQFF	TGTGCTAGTGCCTGGGACTACAATGAGCAGTTCTTC
NA	NA	TRBJ2-3	TRBV29-1	CSVQEVAVDTQYF	TGCAGCGTCCAGGAGGTAGCGGTGGATACGCAGTATTTT
NA	NA	TRBJ2-7	TRBV28	CASHSSYEQYF	TGTGCCAGCCACAGCTCCTACGAGCAGTACTTC
NA	few	TRBJ1-1	TRBV4-2	CASSQGQSAGTEAFF	TGTGCCAGCAGCCAAGGACAGTCCGCGGGCACTGAAGCTTTCTTT
NA	NA	TRBJ2-3	TRBV2	CASSEVDRGRTDTQYF	TGTGCCAGCAGTGAAGTGGATCGGGGTCGCACAGATACGCAGTATTTT
NA	NA	TRBJ1-1	TRBV6-2/TRBV6-3	CASSYLDSLNTEAFF	TGTGCCAGCAGTTATTTGGACAGCCTGAACACTGAAGCTTTCTTT
TRBD1	few	TRBJ2-7	TRBV29-1	CSVKGQWSQGAYEQYF	TGCAGCGTTAAGGGACAGTGGTCGCAAGGGGCCTACGAGCAGTACTTC
TRBD2	NA	TRBJ2-1	TRBV11-2	CASSLGGSGRSSYNEQFF	TGTGCCAGCAGCTTAGGGGGTAGCGGGAGAAGCTCCTACAATGAGCAGTTCTTC
TRBD1	few	TRBJ2-7	TRBV14	CASSQGQGRYEQYF	TGTGCCAGCAGCCAAGGACAGGGCCGCTACGAGCAGTACTTC
NA	NA	TRBJ1-5	TRBV20-1	CSAREMGIGPQHF	TGCAGTGCTAGAGAGATGGGCATCGGGCCCCAGCATTTT
TRBD1	few	TRBJ2-7	TRBV4-3	CASSQVTGAVYEQYF	TGCGCCAGCAGCCAAGTAACAGGGGCAGTTTACGAGCAGTACTTC
NA	few	TRBJ2-6	TRBV7-2	CASSASYSGANVLTF	TGTGCCAGCAGCGCCTCTTACTCTGGGGCCAACGTCCTGACTTTC
NA	many	TRBJ2-1	TRBV5-1	CASSLGSFSYNEQFF	TGCGCCAGCAGCTTGGGGTCTTTCTCCTACAATGAGCAGTTCTTC
NA	NA	TRBJ1-6	TRBV7-9	CASSPPGFNSPLHF	TGTGCCAGCAGCCCTCCGGGATTTAATTCACCCCTCCACTTT
NA	few	TRBJ2-2	TRBV12-3/TRBV12-4	CASSSPGMTNTGELFF	TGTGCCAGCAGTTCCCCCGGGATGACGAACACCGGGGAGCTGTTTTTT
TRBD2	NA	TRBJ2-7	TRBV5-1	CASSPDVAGGPYEQYF	TGCGCCAGCAGCCCCGACGTAGCGGGAGGGCCCTACGAGCAGTACTTC
TRBD2	NA	TRBJ2-7	TRBV20-1	CSADGDSGRDNEQYF	TGCAGTGCGGACGGAGATAGCGGGAGGGATAACGAGCAGTACTTC
TRBD2	few	TRBJ2-1	TRBV12-3/TRBV12-4	CASSAVLAGGPRFF	TGTGCCAGCAGTGCCGTACTAGCGGGAGGGCCCCGGTTCTTC
NA	few	TRBJ2-1	TRBV6-5	CASSYFSASDLIYEQFF	TGTGCCAGCAGTTACTTCTCCGCTAGCGACTTAATATATGAGCAGTTCTTC
NA	many	TRBJ2-7	TRBV7-6	CASSSHEGYEQYF	TGTGCCAGCAGCTCCCATGAGGGCTACGAGCAGTACTTC
TRBD1	NA	TRBJ1-3	TRBV12-3/TRBV12-4	CASSLTSGTGMNTIYF	TGTGCCAGCAGTTTGACGTCCGGGACAGGGATGAACACCATATATTTT
NA	NA	TRBJ2-1	TRBV7-8	CASSFSRLVIYNEQFF	TGTGCCAGCAGCTTTTCGCGACTAGTTATCTACAATGAGCAGTTCTTC
NA	NA	TRBJ1-6	TRBV7-9	CASSLAWGNSPLHF	TGTGCCAGCAGCTTAGCGTGGGGGAATTCACCCCTCCACTTT
TRBD1	NA	TRBJ2-5	TRBV5-5	CASSLGTGTKETQYF	TGTGCCAGCAGCTTAGGGACAGGGACCAAAGAGACCCAGTACTTC
TRBD2	few	TRBJ2-7	TRBV4-1	CASSSREDLGYEQYF	TGCGCCAGCAGCTCCCGGGAGGATCTGGGGTACGAGCAGTACTTC
NA	few	TRBJ1-2	TRBV4-3	CASSQDQGNYGYTF	TGCGCCAGCAGCCAAGATCAGGGGAACTATGGCTACACCTTC
TRBD1	NA	TRBJ2-2	TRBV20-1	CSASDRARGTGELFF	TGCAGTGCTAGTGACAGGGCTCGGGGCACCGGGGAGCTGTTTTTT
TRBD2	NA	TRBJ2-7	TRBV12-3/TRBV12-4	CASSLGGGPKVYEQYF	TGTGCCAGCAGTTTGGGGGGAGGGCCAAAGGTCTACGAGCAGTACTTC
NA	NA	TRBJ2-5	TRBV18	CASSLGEQIQETQYF	TGTGCCAGCTCACTCGGGGAACAGATCCAAGAGACCCAGTACTTC
TRBD1	NA	TRBJ2-7	TRBV6-1	CASSPPAQGVGEQYF	TGTGCCAGCAGTCCGCCGGCGCAGGGGGTCGGAGAGCAGTACTTC
TRBD1	NA	TRBJ2-1	TRBV28	CASSSTGDGGEQFF	TGTGCCAGCAGTTCTACAGGGGACGGTGGTGAGCAGTTCTTC
NA	many	TRBJ2-3	TRBV24-1	CATSDLGKGTQSSDTQYF	TGTGCCACCAGTGATTTGGGGAAGGGGACCCAGTCCTCAGATACGCAGTATTTT
NA	NA	TRBJ2-7	TRBV2	CASSALGGISYEQYF	TGTGCCAGCAGTGCTCTGGGGGGAATCTCCTACGAGCAGTACTTC
NA	many	TRBJ2-5	TRBV12-3/TRBV12-4	CASTLGAPRAETQYF	TGTGCCAGCACCCTCGGTGCGCCAAGGGCAGAGACCCAGTACTTC
TRBD2	few	TRBJ2-3	TRBV7-2	CASSAGTSGADTQYF	TGTGCCAGCAGCGCCGGGACTAGCGGCGCAGATACGCAGTATTTT
NA	few	TRBJ2-5	TRBV29-1	CSGDIGPQETQYF	TGCAGCGGGGACATCGGTCCCCAAGAGACCCAGTACTTC